This T cell receptor (beta chain) was observed in a study of T cell responses to AZD1222 COVID-19 vaccine. As regards this clone: Its antigen is currently unknown.

TCRdb keeps only in-frame clones here, not all; method: immunoSEQ multiplex PCR. This table holds around 150,000 clones, over 85% found once. Germline CDR1 SGHVS, CDR2 FQNEAQ. This CDR3 has 12 amino acids. V lost 1 base to trimming and J lost 11 bases, with 8 bases between them. Overall study results and limits: In a largely white British group with more females than males, clonal diversity was possibly underestimated.

The clonotype originates from an adult in good health. The chain recombines TRBV7-8 with TRBJ1-4, with D unclear. The source was peripheral blood, collected on day 0 of AZD1222 vaccination. The CDR3 DNA sequence: TGTGCCAGCAGCTTAGTTGACGAGAAACTGTTTTTT. Translation: CASSLVDEKLFF. The full variable domain, completed using reference TRBV7-8 and TRBJ1-4, is GAGVSQSPRYKVAKRGQDVALRCDPISGHVSLFWYQQALGQGPEFLTYFQNEAQLDKSGLPSDRFFAERPEGSVSTLKIQRTQQEDSAVYLCASSLVDEKLFFGSGTQLSVL.